This T cell receptor beta chain was sequenced during a study of blood T cell repertoires in COVID-19. The overall study: Nucleic acid was either cDNA or gDNA, and it came from T cells, B-cell-depleted T cells, or PBMCs.

The trim removed 5 bases at V and 4 bases at J, leaving 8 bases unmatched. This CDR3 region has 15 residues. CDR1 is LNHDA and CDR2 is SQIVND in the germline V gene (reference sequence). Followed over time, Seattle patients had been enrolled while infection was active. Sequencing used immunoSEQ multiplex PCR; TCRdb keeps in-frame clones, though not all of them. The sample holds 410,000 or so clones, about 88% seen once. The source of this sequence is a woman in her forties with COVID-19, enrolled during active disease. Sequenced input: peripheral blood. The chain is built from TRBV19 and TRBJ2-4; 7 bases map to TRBD1. CDR3 sequence: CASSSPGQIKNIQYF. CDR3 nucleotide sequence: TGTGCCAGTAGTTCTCCGGGACAGATTAAAAACATTCAGTACTTC.